Here is one T cell receptor beta chain with its context. Its antigen is currently unknown. TCRdb analysed the 5' RACE reads with MiXCR anew, one entry per CDR3 protein. Counted here are around 300,000 distinct CDR3 sequences, 13% occurring once; the ten biggest clones make up roughly 0.5%. This specimen comes from a study of T cells after yellow fever vaccination. Findings and limits, study-wide: Repertoires sorted by FACS could include abundant clonotypes that are contaminants from the bulk population.

The CDR3 contains 15 residues. Trimming removed 4 bases from V and 0 bases from J, with 10 bases in between. CDR1 is LGHDT, CDR2 YNNKEL, per germline (reference sequence). J is TRBJ1-3 and V is TRBV3-1; D may be TRBD1 (6 bases). The TCR originated in a man aged 30 to 45 who received the YFV17D yellow fever vaccine. The source material was CD4+ T cells sorted from PBMCs, sampled 45 days after the yellow fever booster vaccination. CDR3 in amino acids: CASSPTGRSGNTIYF. In DNA form, the CDR3 reads TGTGCCAGCAGCCCGACAGGCCGCTCTGGAAACACCATATATTTT. Full variable domain (missing parts from reference TRBV3-1 and TRBJ1-3): DTAVSQTPKYLVTQMGNDKSIKCEQNLGHDTMYWYKQDSKKFLKIMFSYNNKELIINETVPNRFSPKSPDKAHLNLHINSLELGDSAVYFCASSPTGRSGNTIYFGEGSWLTVV.